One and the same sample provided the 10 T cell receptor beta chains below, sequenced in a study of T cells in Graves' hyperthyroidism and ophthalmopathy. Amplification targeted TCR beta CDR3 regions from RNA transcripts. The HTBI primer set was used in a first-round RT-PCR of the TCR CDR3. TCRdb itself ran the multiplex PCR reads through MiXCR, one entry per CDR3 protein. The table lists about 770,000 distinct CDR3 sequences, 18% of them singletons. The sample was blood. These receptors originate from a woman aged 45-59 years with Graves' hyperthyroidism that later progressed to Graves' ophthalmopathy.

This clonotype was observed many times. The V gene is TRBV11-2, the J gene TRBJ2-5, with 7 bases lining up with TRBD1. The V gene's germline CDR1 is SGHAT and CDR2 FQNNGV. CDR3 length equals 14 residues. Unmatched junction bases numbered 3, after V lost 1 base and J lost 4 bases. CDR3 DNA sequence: TGTGCCAGCAGCTTAGGGACAGGAGGAGAGACCCAGTACTTC. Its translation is CASSLGTGGETQYF.

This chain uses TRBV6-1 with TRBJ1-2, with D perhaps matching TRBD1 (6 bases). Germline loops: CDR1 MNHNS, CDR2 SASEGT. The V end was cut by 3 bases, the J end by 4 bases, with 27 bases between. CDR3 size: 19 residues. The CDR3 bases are TGTGCCAGCAGTGAGGGGAGCACCGGGTGGACAGCCCCATTCTATGGCTACACCTTC. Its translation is CASSEGSTGWTAPFYGYTF.

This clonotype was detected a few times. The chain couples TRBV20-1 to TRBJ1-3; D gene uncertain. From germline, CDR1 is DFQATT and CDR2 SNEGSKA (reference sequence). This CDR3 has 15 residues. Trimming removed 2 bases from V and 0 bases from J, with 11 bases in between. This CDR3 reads CSARPSGLSGNTIYF. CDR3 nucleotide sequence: TGCAGTGCTAGACCTTCCGGCCTCTCTGGAAACACCATATATTTT.

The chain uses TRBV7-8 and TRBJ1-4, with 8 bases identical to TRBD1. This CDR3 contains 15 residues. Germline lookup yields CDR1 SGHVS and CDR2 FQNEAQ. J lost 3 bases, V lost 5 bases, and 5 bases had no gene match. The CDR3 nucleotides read TGTGCCAGCAGCCTTCAGGGGGCGGCTAATGAAAAACTGTTTTTT. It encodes CASSLQGAANEKLFF.

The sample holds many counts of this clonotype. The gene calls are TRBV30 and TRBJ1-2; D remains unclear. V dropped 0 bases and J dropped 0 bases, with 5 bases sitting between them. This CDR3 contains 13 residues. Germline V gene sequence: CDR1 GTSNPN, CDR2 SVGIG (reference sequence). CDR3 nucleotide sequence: TGTGCCTGGAGTGTTGGCCCTAACTATGGCTACACCTTC. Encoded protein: CAWSVGPNYGYTF.

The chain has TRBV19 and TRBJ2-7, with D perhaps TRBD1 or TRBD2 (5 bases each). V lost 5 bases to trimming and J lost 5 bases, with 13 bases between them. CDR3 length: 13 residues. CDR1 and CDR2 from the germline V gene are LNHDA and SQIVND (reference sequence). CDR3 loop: CASSPRQGHEQYF. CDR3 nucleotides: TGTGCCAGTAGTCCACGGCAGGGACACGAGCAGTACTTC. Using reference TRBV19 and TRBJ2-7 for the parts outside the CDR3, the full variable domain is DGGITQSPKYLFRKEGQNVTLSCEQNLNHDAMYWYRQDPGQGLRLIYYSQIVNDFQKGDIAEGYSVSREKKESFPLTVTSAQKNPTAFYLCASSPRQGHEQYFGPGTRLTVT.

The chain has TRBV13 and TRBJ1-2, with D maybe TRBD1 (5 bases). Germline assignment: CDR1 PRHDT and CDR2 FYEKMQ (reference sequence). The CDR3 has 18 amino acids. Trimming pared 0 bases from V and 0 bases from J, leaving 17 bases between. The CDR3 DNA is TGTGCCAGCAGCTTAGGGGCTCCGGGACGGACCGCTAACTATGGCTACACCTTC. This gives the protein CASSLGAPGRTANYGYTF.

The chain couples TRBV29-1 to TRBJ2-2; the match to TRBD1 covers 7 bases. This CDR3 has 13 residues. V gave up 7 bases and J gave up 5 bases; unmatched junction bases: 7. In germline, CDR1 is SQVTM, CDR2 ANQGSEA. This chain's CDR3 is CSAGQTTTGELFF. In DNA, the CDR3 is TGCAGCGCGGGACAGACTACAACCGGGGAGCTGTTTTTT.

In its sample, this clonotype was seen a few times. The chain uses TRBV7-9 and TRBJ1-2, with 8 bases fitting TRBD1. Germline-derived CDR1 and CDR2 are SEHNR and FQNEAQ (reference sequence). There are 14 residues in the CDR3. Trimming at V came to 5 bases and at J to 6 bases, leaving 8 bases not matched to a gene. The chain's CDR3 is CASSLRDRRNGYTF. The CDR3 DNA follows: TGTGCCAGCAGCCTCCGGGACAGGAGGAATGGCTACACCTTC.

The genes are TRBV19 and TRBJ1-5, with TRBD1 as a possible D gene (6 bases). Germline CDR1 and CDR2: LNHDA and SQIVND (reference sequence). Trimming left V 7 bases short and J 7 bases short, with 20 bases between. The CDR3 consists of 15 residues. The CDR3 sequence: CASNGGANVNQPQHF. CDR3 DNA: TGTGCCAGTAACGGGGGGGCGAATGTAAACCAGCCCCAGCATTTT. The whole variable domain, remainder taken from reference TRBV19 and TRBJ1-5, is DGGITQSPKYLFRKEGQNVTLSCEQNLNHDAMYWYRQDPGQGLRLIYYSQIVNDFQKGDIAEGYSVSREKKESFPLTVTSAQKNPTAFYLCASNGGANVNQPQHFGDGTRLSIL.